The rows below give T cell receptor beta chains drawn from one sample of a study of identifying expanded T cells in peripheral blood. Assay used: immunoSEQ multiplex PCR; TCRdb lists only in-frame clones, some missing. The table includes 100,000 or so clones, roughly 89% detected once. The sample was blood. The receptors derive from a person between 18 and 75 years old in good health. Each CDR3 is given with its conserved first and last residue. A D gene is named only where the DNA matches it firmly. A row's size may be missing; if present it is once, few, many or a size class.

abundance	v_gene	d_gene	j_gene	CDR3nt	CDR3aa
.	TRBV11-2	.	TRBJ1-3	TGTGCCAGCAGCTTAGGGCAGCGCTCTGGAAACACCATATATTTT	CASSLGQRSGNTIYF
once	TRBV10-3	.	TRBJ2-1	TGTGCCATCAGTCAGGGGATTGATGAGCAGTTCTTC	CAISQGIDEQFF
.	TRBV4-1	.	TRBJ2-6	TGCGCCAGCAGCCGGCCTCAGTTGGTGGAAGAAAGGGGGGCCAACGTCCTGACTTTC	CASSRPQLVEERGANVLTF
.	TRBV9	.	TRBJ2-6	TGTGCCAGCAGCCCGGGGGACAGGGCCAACGTCCTGACTTTC	CASSPGDRANVLTF
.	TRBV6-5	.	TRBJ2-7	TGTGCCAGCACACGTGGGTACGAGCAGTACTTC	CASTRGYEQYF
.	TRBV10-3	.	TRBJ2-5	TGTGCCACCGAGAGGGGAGGGGGGGAAGAGACCCAGTACTTC	CATERGGGEETQYF
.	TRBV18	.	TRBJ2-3	TGTGCCAGCTCACCGCCGGAGGATACGCAGTATTTT	CASSPPEDTQYF
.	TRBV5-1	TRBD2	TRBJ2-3	TGCGCCAGCAGCTCCGTTAGCGGGGGCAGTGTAGATACGCAGTATTTT	CASSSVSGGSVDTQYF
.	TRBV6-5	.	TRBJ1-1	TGTGCCAGCTGGCTGGCCAGGAACACTGAAGCTTTCTTT	CASWLARNTEAFF
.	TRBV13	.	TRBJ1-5	TGTGCCAGCAGCTCCGGGACTGGCAATCAGCCCCAGCATTTT	CASSSGTGNQPQHF
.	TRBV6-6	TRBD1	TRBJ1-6	TGTGCCAGCAGTTTTGGAGGGGGCCGTAACGATTCACCCCTCCACTTT	CASSFGGGRNDSPLHF
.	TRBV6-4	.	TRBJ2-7	TGTGCCAGCAGTGACGGGGGGCTCTGGTACTTC	CASSDGGLWYF
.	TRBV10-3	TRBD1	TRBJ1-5	TGTGCCATCAGTACAGGGACAGGGCAAAATCAGCCCCAGCATTTT	CAISTGTGQNQPQHF